The clone carrying this T cell receptor (beta chain) was seen a few times. The data originate from a study of blood T cell repertoires in COVID-19. Study-wide background: PBMCs, B-cell-depleted T cells, or T cells were the source of the cDNA or gDNA that made up the material.

Authors' methods: Cell counts per sample came from amplifying reference gene primers. This table comes from immunoSEQ multiplex PCR, and its TCRdb copy is limited to in-frame clones, with some not included. The DNA was the basis for D and trimming; V, J and clone size are from that table. The sample holds some 250,000 clones, 80% to 90% seen once. The CDR3 sequence is 14 residues long. V gave up 4 bases and J gave up 3 bases, with 12 bases separating them. Germline loops: CDR1 MGHDK, CDR2 SYGVNS. The TCR comes from an elderly man with acute or convalescent COVID-19. J is TRBJ1-1 and V is TRBV25-1, with a possible D match to TRBD1 (5 bases). Sequenced material: peripheral blood. The CDR3 sequence: CASSGLQGDTEAFF. The CDR3 coding sequence is TGTGCCAGCAGTGGACTGCAGGGCGACACTGAAGCTTTCTTT.